The rows below give T cell receptor beta chains drawn from one sample of a study of T cell repertoires in cytomegalovirus infection. MiXCR, applied by TCRdb to the reads, yields one record per CDR3 protein. The profile shows about 440,000 distinct CDR3 sequences, 25% to 40% of them singletons. Sequences were obtained from PBMCs. Source of these receptors: a human donor in good health (CMV status not recorded). Some clones in this sample may be carry-over from other donors' samples. Both conserved end residues are part of each CDR3. D genes are given only for firm matches. For some rows the clone size is stated as once, few or many, or as a class when expanded; others skip it.

CDR3nt	CDR3aa	v_gene	j_gene	d_gene	abundance
TGTGCCAGCAGGCAAACAGGGGACGAGCAGTACTTC	CASRQTGDEQYF	TRBV12-3/TRBV12-4	TRBJ2-7	TRBD1	-
TGTGCCAGCAGCTTAGCAGATTATCGCTATGGCTACACCTTC	CASSLADYRYGYTF	TRBV7-8	TRBJ1-2	-	many
TGTGCCAGTAGTATAGTGGCTAGCGGGGCAACAGAAACGCAGTATTTT	CASSIVASGATETQYF	TRBV19	TRBJ2-3	TRBD2	-
TGCAGCGTTTCATTACTCTTATCCTACGAGCAGTACTTC	CSVSLLLSYEQYF	TRBV29-1	TRBJ2-7	-	-
TGTGCCAGCAGTCCCCTGGGAGGGTTTGGATCTGAGCAGTACTTC	CASSPLGGFGSEQYF	TRBV12-3/TRBV12-4	TRBJ2-7	TRBD2	-
TGTGCCAGCAGTTTAGGGAACAGGGCGGATAGCAATCAGCCCCAGCATTTT	CASSLGNRADSNQPQHF	TRBV12-3/TRBV12-4	TRBJ1-5	-	-
TGTGCTAGTGGTCCCTCCGGGACCAGAGAAGAGACCCAGTACTTC	CASGPSGTREETQYF	TRBV12-5	TRBJ2-5	-	-
TGTGCCAGCATTATTTGGGGAGGTCTAGCAGGCAATGAGCAGTTCTTC	CASIIWGGLAGNEQFF	TRBV5-6	TRBJ2-1	-	-
TGTTCCAGCAGCTTAGCTGGTCAGGTTTCCGGGGAGCTGTTTTTT	CSSSLAGQVSGELFF	TRBV7-2	TRBJ2-2	-	-
TGTGCCACCAGCAGAGGGGTTACTCCAGGGGGTATGAACACTGAAGCTTTCTTT	CATSRGVTPGGMNTEAFF	TRBV15	TRBJ1-1	TRBD1	-
TGTGCCAGCAGCATCGACAATCCGGGCGACATTCAGTACTTC	CASSIDNPGDIQYF	TRBV28	TRBJ2-4	-	many